The next 20 T cell receptor beta chains were all read from a single sample in a study of post-analysis software for immune sequencing data. Overall study findings and caveats: Among 5 or 6 TRBV segments more frequent in patients than controls were TRBV5-6, TRBV5-1 and TRBV20-1.

The antigens for these receptors are not known. cDNA libraries of TCR beta carried unique molecular identifiers. TCRdb passed the PCR reads through MiXCR, listing each CDR3 protein once. The repertoire includes roughly 730,000 distinct CDR3 sequences, about 27% of them detected once, and around 0.6% sits in the top ten. The sequenced sample consisted of blood. Receptor source: a girl aged 10 to 17 with multiple sclerosis.

In regard to this clonotype: This may come from a read error, since a much larger clone is one base off. The gene calls are TRBV6-5 and TRBJ2-1; D not certain. Trimming took 6 bases from V and 3 from J, leaving 9 bases between them. The CDR3 extends over 13 amino acids. The germline V gene encodes CDR1 MNHEY and CDR2 SVGAGI. CDR3 protein: CASRTNSYNEQFF. CDR3 nucleotides: TGTGCCAGCAGGACCAACAGCTACAATGAGCAGTTCTTC.

This clonotype was seen only a few times. This rearrangement joins TRBV2 to TRBJ1-5; possible D gene TRBD1, 6 bases. Trimming removed 6 bases at V and 3 bases at J, with 12 bases between. The CDR3 is 14 amino acids. Germline CDR1 and CDR2: SNHLY and FYNNEI. The chain's CDR3 is CASRRGGVNQPQHF. CDR3 in DNA: TGTGCCAGCAGGAGGGGGGGGGTCAATCAGCCCCAGCATTTT. The full variable domain, in which reference TRBV2 and TRBJ1-5 provide the parts outside the CDR3, is EPEVTQTPSHQVTQMGQEVILRCVPISNHLYFYWYRQILGQKVEFLVSFYNNEISEKSEIFDDQFSVERPDGSNFTLKIRSTKLEDSAMYFCASRRGGVNQPQHFGDGTRLSIL.

On this clonotype itself: A much larger clone differs by one base, so this may be a read error. This chain joins TRBV12-3 or TRBV12-4 and TRBJ2-3, with D maybe TRBD2 (5 bases). The CDR3 has 14 residues. The CDR3 nucleotides read TGTGCCGGCAGTCCCCAAGCGGCGCCAGATACGCAGTATTTT. It specifies CAGSPQAAPDTQYF.

A note on this clonotype: A much larger clone sits a single nucleotide away, making a read error possible. The V gene is TRBV29-1, the J gene TRBJ1-2; D is perhaps TRBD1 (5 bases). Germline V CDR1 and CDR2: SQVTM, ANQGSEA. The CDR3 is 11 amino acids. The DNA of the CDR3 is TGCGGCACCGCGAGGGGAGAAGGCTACACCTTC. Its protein product is CGTARGEGYTF.

The chain has TRBV28 and TRBJ2-7, with 8 bases that match TRBD2. V lost 4 bases, J lost 1 base, and 6 bases stayed unmatched. The CDR3 runs to 15 residues. Per the germline V gene, CDR1 is MDHEN and CDR2 is SYDVKM. CDR3 coding DNA: TGTGCCAGCAGTTGGGCGCGGGAGGAATCCTACGAGCAGTACTTC. Amino acids: CASSWAREESYEQYF. The complete variable domain, with remaining parts taken from reference TRBV28 and TRBJ2-7, reads DVKVTQSSRYLVKRTGEKVFLECVQDMDHENMFWYRQDPGLGLRLIYFSYDVKMKEKGDIPEGYSVSREKKERFSLILESASTNQTSMYLCASSWAREESYEQYFGPGTRLTVT.

This clonotype was seen only a few times. V usage is TRBV5-1 and J usage is TRBJ1-4; TRBD1 matches at 8 bases. The CDR3 totals 15 residues. The trim removed 10 bases at V and 6 bases at J, leaving 14 bases unmatched. Germline V gene lookup returns CDR1 SGHRS and CDR2 YFSETQ. CDR3: CASTPQGARDEKLFF. CDR3 coding DNA: TGCGCCTCCACTCCCCAGGGGGCGCGGGATGAAAAACTGTTTTTT.

There are a few counts of this clonotype. V gene TRBV12-3 or TRBV12-4 combines with J gene TRBJ1-5, with TRBD1 identical over 9 bases. The CDR3 is made up of 19 amino acids. The V gene end was trimmed by 2 bases and the J gene end by 4 bases; junction bases not matched to a gene: 15. CDR3 loop: CASSLIRTGAYGDNQPQHF. The DNA of the CDR3 is TGTGCCAGCAGTTTAATTCGGACAGGGGCCTACGGCGATAATCAGCCCCAGCATTTT.

V gene TRBV28 combines with J gene TRBJ1-2; D unresolved. The CDR3 runs 12 residues. Germline values: CDR1 MDHEN, CDR2 SYDVKM. The V end lost 8 bases, the J end lost 6 bases, and 13 bases lay between the germline ends. The CDR3 region is CASHLPGNGYTF. As DNA, the CDR3 is TGTGCCAGCCACCTGCCCGGTAATGGCTACACCTTC.

This clonotype was counted between two and nine times. The chain couples TRBV18 to TRBJ2-7, with D hard to call. The CDR3 has 13 amino acids. Germline V gene data show CDR1 as KGHSH and CDR2 as LQKENI. V shed 3 bases and J shed 3 bases, with 9 bases lying between them. CDR3 sequence: CASSPVQNYEQYF. The CDR3 bases are TGTGCCAGCTCACCGGTCCAGAACTACGAGCAGTACTTC.

V is TRBV29-1 and J is TRBJ2-5; either TRBD1 or TRBD2 may supply D (6 bases each). Germline assignment: CDR1 SQVTM and CDR2 ANQGSEA. The CDR3 covers 13 residues. The V gene lost 7 bases and the J gene lost 4 bases, with 16 bases spanning the gap. The CDR3: CSAGQGRTETQYF. The DNA for the CDR3 is TGCAGCGCGGGCCAGGGGAGGACAGAGACCCAGTACTTC.

This clonotype was seen a single time. This may be a read error: a much more frequent sequence differs by one nucleotide. The chain is built from TRBV29-1 and TRBJ2-7; D is ambiguous. The CDR3 is 12 residues long. Germline V gives CDR1 SQVTM, CDR2 ANQGSEA. As DNA, the CDR3 is TGCAGCGGTGAAGGGCACTCCTACGAGCAGTACTTC. As protein: CSGEGHSYEQYF.

This clonotype was seen only a few times. The chain is built from TRBV27 and TRBJ1-6; 7 positions agree with TRBD1. CDR1 is MNHEY, CDR2 SMNVEV, per germline (reference sequence). This CDR3 spans 14 amino acids. V trimming: 4 bases; J trimming: 9 bases; junction bases outside the gene matches: 6. CDR3 in DNA: TGTGCCAGCAGTTCCAAAACAGGGGTTTCACCCCTCCACTTT. Amino acid sequence: CASSSKTGVSPLHF.

This chain connects TRBV4-1 to TRBJ2-2, with D perhaps TRBD2 (6 bases). Trimming pared 2 bases from V and 1 base from J, leaving 11 bases between. Germline-derived CDR1 and CDR2 are MGHRA and YSYEKL. This CDR3 region has 16 residues. CDR3 bases: TGCGCCAGCAGCCAAAATATCGGGGGGAACACCGGGGAGCTGTTTTTT. Its translation is CASSQNIGGNTGELFF.

This clonotype was recorded a few times. The chain combines TRBV7-9 with TRBJ2-1, with a possible D match to TRBD2 (6 bases). The V gene lost 1 base and the J gene lost 8 bases, with 24 bases spanning the gap. There are 18 residues in the CDR3. Germline V CDR1 and CDR2: SEHNR, FQNEAQ (reference sequence). CDR3 sequence (DNA): TGTGCCAGCAGCTTAGGGGTAGGGGTAAGCGGGTTTTTGCATGAGCAGTTCTTC. This encodes CASSLGVGVSGFLHEQFF.

The chain joins TRBV7-9 to TRBJ2-1, with 8 bases aligning to TRBD2. This CDR3 has 16 residues. V lost 5 bases, J lost 5 bases, and 11 bases stayed unmatched. Germline-derived CDR1 and CDR2 are SEHNR and FQNEAQ (reference sequence). Here the CDR3 reads CASSPRSGSPHNEQFF. CDR3 DNA sequence: TGTGCCAGCAGCCCACGCAGCGGGAGCCCCCACAATGAGCAGTTCTTC.

This rearrangement joins TRBV4-2 to TRBJ2-5, with TRBD2 identical over 7 bases. The CDR3 covers 15 residues. Germline CDR1 LGHNA, CDR2 YNFKEQ. The ends lost 2 bases at V and 5 bases at J; junction bases unmatched: 8. Here the CDR3 DNA reads TGTGCCAGCAGCCAACCTGTGGGGGGGGTCGAGACCCAGTACTTC. Its translation is CASSQPVGGVETQYF.

This clonotype was detected only a few times. The genes are TRBV7-2 and TRBJ2-3, with 11 bases lining up with TRBD2. V shed 2 bases and J 1 base; nucleotides not matched to a gene: 11. The CDR3 is 19 residues long. Germline V gene lookup returns CDR1 SGHTA and CDR2 FQGNSA. The CDR3 region is CASSLIYRLAGIGTDTQYF. CDR3 coding DNA: TGTGCCAGCAGCTTAATTTATCGACTAGCGGGGATCGGCACAGATACGCAGTATTTT.

This clonotype was seen only a few times. The chain employs TRBV6-2 or TRBV6-3 and TRBJ2-1, with 13 positions matching TRBD2. Trimming took 6 bases from V and 5 from J; bases not matched to a gene: 7. The CDR3 is made up of 16 amino acids. Germline CDR1 and CDR2: MNHEY and SVGEGT. The CDR3 region has the DNA TGTGCCAGCAGACGAGTACTAGCGGGAGGGCACAATGAGCAGTTCTTC. It specifies CASRRVLAGGHNEQFF.

This chain uses TRBV5-1 with TRBJ1-2; 7 bases match TRBD1. Germline V gene data show CDR1 as SGHRS and CDR2 as YFSETQ. The junction had 15 bases not matched to a gene; V was cut back by 4 bases and J by 12 bases. CDR3 length: 14 amino acids. The CDR3 nucleotides read TGCGCCAGCAGCGACAAGGGACAGACCTCAATCGACACCTTC. It is translated as CASSDKGQTSIDTF.

The chain has TRBV7-8 and TRBJ2-7, with D tentatively TRBD2 (6 bases). The length of the CDR3 is 14 residues. Deletions cut 5 bases from V and 3 bases from J, with 14 bases between. The germline V gene encodes CDR1 SGHVS and CDR2 FQNEAQ. Here the CDR3 DNA reads TGTGCCAGCAGCGGCTCGGGACTGCTCTACGAGCAGTACTTC. Translating gives CASSGSGLLYEQYF.